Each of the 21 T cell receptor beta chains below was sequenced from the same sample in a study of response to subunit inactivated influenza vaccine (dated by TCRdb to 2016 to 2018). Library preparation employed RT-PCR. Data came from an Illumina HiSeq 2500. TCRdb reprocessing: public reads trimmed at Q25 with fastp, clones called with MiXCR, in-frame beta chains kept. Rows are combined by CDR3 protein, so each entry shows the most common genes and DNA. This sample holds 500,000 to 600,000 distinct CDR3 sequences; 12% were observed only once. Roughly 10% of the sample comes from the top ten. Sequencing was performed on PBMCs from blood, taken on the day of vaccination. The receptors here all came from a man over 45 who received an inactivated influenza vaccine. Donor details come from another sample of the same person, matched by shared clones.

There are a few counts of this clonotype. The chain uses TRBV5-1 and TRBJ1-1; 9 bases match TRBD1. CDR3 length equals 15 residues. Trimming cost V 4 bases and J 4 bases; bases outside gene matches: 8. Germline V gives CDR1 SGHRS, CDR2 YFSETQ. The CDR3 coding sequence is TGCGCCAGCAGCACCCAGACAGGGGGAAGCACTGAAGCTTTCTTT. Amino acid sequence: CASSTQTGGSTEAFF.

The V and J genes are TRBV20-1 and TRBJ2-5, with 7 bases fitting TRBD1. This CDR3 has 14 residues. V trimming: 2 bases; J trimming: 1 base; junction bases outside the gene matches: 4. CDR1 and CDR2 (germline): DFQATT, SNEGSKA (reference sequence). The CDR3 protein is CSARRQGFQETQYF. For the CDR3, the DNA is TGCAGTGCTAGAAGACAGGGTTTCCAAGAGACCCAGTACTTC.

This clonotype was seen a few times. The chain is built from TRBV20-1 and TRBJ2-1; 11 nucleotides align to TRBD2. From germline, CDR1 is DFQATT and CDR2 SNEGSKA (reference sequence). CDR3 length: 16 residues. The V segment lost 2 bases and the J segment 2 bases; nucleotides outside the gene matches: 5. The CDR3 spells CSARLLLAGAYNEQFF. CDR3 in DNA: TGCAGTGCTAGACTCCTACTAGCGGGAGCCTACAATGAGCAGTTCTTC.

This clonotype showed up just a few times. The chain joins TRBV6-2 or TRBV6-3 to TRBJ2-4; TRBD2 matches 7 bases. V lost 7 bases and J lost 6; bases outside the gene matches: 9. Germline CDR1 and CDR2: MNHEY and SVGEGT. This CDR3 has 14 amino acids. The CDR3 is CASTDVGRRNIQYF. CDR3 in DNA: TGTGCCAGCACCGACGTCGGGAGGAGAAACATTCAGTACTTC.

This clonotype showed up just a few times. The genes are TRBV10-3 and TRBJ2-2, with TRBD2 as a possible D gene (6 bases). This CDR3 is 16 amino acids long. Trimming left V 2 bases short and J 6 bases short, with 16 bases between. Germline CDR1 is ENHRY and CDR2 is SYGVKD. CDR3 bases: TGTGCCATCAGTGAGCTGCGACTAGAGTCGGCCGGGGAGCTGTTTTTT. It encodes CAISELRLESAGELFF.

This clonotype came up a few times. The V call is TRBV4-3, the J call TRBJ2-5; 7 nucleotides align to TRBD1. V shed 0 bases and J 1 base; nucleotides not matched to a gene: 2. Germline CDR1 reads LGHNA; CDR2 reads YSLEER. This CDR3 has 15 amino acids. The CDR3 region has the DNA TGCGCCAGCAGCCAAGATGGACAGGTCCAAGAGACCCAGTACTTC. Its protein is CASSQDGQVQETQYF.

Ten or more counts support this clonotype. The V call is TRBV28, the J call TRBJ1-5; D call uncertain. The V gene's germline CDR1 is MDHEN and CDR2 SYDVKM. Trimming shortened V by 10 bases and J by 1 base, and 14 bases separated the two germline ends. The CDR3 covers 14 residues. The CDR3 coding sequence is TGTGCCAACCCGGGCCTCACGAGCAATCAGCCCCAGCATTTT. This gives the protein CANPGLTSNQPQHF. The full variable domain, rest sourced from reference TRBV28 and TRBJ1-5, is DVKVTQSSRYLVKRTGEKVFLECVQDMDHENMFWYRQDPGLGLRLIYFSYDVKMKEKGDIPEGYSVSREKKERFSLILESASTNQTSMYLCANPGLTSNQPQHFGDGTRLSIL.

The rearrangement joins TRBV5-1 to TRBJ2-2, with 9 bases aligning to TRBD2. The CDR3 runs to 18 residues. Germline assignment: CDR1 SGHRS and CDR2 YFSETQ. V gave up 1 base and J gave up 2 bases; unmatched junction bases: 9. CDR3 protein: CASSLLGSGGRNTGELFF. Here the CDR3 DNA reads TGCGCCAGCAGCTTGCTGGGTAGCGGGGGCCGAAACACCGGGGAGCTGTTTTTT.

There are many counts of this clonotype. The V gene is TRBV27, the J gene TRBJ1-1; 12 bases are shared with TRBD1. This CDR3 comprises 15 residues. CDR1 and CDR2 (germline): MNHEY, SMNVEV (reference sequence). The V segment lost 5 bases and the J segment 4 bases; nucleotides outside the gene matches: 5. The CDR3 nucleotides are TGTGCCAGCAGTACCGGGACAGGGGGCTTCACTGAAGCTTTCTTT. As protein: CASSTGTGGFTEAFF.

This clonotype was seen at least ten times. CDR3 protein: CASSLRTGQTEAFF. The CDR3 region has the DNA TGCGCCAGCAGCCTACGGACAGGGCAGACTGAAGCTTTCTTT. V gene TRBV4-1 combines with J gene TRBJ1-1; 8 nucleotides match TRBD1. With 4 bases clipped from V and 5 bases from J, the junction kept 6 bases outside the gene matches. The CDR3 totals 14 residues. CDR1 and CDR2 (germline): MGHRA, YSYEKL.

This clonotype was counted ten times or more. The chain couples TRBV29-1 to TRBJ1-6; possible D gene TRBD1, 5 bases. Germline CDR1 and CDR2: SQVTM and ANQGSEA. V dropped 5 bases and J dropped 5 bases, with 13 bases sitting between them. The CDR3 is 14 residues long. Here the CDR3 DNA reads TGCAGCGTTAGAGAGGGGAACAATAATTCACCCCTCCACTTT. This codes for CSVREGNNNSPLHF.

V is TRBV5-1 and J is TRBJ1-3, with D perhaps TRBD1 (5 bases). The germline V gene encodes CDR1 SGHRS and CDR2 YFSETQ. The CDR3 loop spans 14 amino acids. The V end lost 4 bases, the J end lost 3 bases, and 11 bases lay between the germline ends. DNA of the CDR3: TGCGCCAGCAGCGTCGACAGAAATGGAAACACCATATATTTT. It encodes CASSVDRNGNTIYF.

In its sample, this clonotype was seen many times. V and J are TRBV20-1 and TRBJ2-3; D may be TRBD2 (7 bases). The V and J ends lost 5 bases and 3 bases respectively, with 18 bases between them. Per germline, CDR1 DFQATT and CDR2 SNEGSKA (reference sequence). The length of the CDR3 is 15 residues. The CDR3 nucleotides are TGCAGTGCTCGTTGGGGGGGGCGGCGTACAGATACGCAGTATTTT. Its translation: CSARWGGRRTDTQYF.

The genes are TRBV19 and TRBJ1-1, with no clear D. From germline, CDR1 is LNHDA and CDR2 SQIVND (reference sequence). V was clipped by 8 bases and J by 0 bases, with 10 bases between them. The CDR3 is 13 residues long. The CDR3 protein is CASAKKVNTEAFF. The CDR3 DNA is TGTGCCAGTGCCAAAAAGGTGAACACTGAAGCTTTCTTT.

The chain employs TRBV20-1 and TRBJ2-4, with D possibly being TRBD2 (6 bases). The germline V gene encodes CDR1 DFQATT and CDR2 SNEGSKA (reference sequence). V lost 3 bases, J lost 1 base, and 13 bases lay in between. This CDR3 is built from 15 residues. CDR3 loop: CSASGGITAKNIQYF. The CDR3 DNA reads TGCAGTGCTAGCGGCGGGATTACGGCCAAAAACATTCAGTACTTC.

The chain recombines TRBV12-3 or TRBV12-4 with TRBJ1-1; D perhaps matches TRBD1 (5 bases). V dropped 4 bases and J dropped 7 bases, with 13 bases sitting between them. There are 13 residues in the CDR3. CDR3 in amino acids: CASSYKRGHEAFF. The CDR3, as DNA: TGTGCCAGCAGTTACAAGCGGGGCCATGAAGCTTTCTTT.

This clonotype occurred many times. This chain's CDR3 is CASSPTGSRADGANVLTF. The CDR3 DNA is TGTGCCAGCTCACCCACCGGATCACGTGCAGACGGGGCCAACGTCCTGACTTTC. The J gene is TRBJ2-6, the V gene TRBV18; no clear D. Germline values: CDR1 KGHSH, CDR2 LQKENI. V was clipped by 3 bases and J by 4 bases, with 19 bases between them. CDR3 length equals 18 residues.

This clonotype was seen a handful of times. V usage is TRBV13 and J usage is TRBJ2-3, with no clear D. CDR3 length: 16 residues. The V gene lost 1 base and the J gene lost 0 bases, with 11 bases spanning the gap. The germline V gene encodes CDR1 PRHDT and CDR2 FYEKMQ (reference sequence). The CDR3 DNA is TGTGCCAGCAGCTTAGCTACGGCAGTAAGCACAGATACGCAGTATTTT. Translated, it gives CASSLATAVSTDTQYF.

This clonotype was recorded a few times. CDR3 nucleotides: TGTGCCAGCAATCCTTCAGGGGGCCGTGAGACCCAGTACTTC. It codes for CASNPSGGRETQYF. The V call is TRBV25-1, the J call TRBJ2-5, with TRBD1 matching over 8 bases. V shed 7 bases and J 5 bases; nucleotides not matched to a gene: 9. The germline V gene has CDR1 MGHDK and CDR2 SYGVNS. The CDR3 is made up of 14 amino acids.

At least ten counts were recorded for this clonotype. CDR3 loop: CASSDFRDSGYTF. The CDR3 DNA reads TGTGCCAGCAGTGACTTCCGAGACTCTGGCTACACCTTC. The chain links TRBV6-1 to TRBJ1-2; no clear D gene. V gave up 3 bases and J gave up 7 bases, with 12 bases separating them. The CDR3 sequence is 13 residues long. The germline V gene encodes CDR1 MNHNS and CDR2 SASEGT.

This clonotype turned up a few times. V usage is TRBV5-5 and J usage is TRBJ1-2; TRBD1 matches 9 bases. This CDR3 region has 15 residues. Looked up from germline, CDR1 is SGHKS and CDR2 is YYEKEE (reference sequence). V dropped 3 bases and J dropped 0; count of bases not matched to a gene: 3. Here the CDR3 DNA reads TGTGCCAGCAGCTGGGGACAGGGCCCTAACTATGGCTACACCTTC. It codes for CASSWGQGPNYGYTF.